These T cell receptor beta chains were read from a single sample in a study of blood T cell repertoires in COVID-19. Clones were sequenced by immunoSEQ multiplex PCR, and TCRdb holds only the in-frame ones, with some missing. This table holds approximately 170,000 clones, just over 90% found once. Sequencing was done on a sample of peripheral blood. Receptors originate from a man between 18 and 29 years old with COVID-19, enrolled during active disease. Both conserved end residues are part of each CDR3. Fields, in order: clone size, V gene, J gene, CDR3 length, CDR3 protein. Expanded clones get a size class; other rows say once, few or many, or leave the size out.

NA	TRBV18	TRBJ2-7	14	CASGQREGSNEQYF
NA	TRBV10-2	TRBJ1-5	14	CASSENKSNQPQHF
once	TRBV7-2	TRBJ2-1	12	CASSPGLAEQFF
NA	TRBV28	TRBJ1-2	14	CASSLTGPHYGYTF
NA	TRBV6-5	TRBJ2-5	15	CASSYSAGVGETQYF
NA	TRBV13	TRBJ2-5	15	CASSRTGGYQETQYF
few	TRBV19	TRBJ1-2	19	CASSIATSDRGRLGYGYTF
NA	TRBV5-1	TRBJ1-4	17	CASSLFGGRMTNEKLFF
NA	TRBV18	TRBJ1-4	16	CASSPPTGQPSKKLFF
NA	TRBV4-3	TRBJ2-7	19	CASSPQSGQGAWVSYEQYF
NA	TRBV6-1	TRBJ2-7	14	CASSEAPGAYEQYF
NA	TRBV13	TRBJ2-1	17	CASSSHHPSPSYNEQFF
NA	TRBV7-9	TRBJ2-2	17	CASSLARTSGSPGELFF
NA	TRBV28	TRBJ1-1	17	CASSLPGAGVGYTEAFF
NA	TRBV27	TRBJ2-1	16	CASSSSGRSSYNEQFF
NA	TRBV15	TRBJ1-5	15	CATSRDLGVNQPQHF
NA	TRBV2	TRBJ2-7	14	CASSITGGFYEQYF
NA	TRBV2	TRBJ1-2	14	CASSGQVSLYGYTF
NA	TRBV21-1	TRBJ2-3	17	CASSKGGSGRVTDTQYF
NA	TRBV27	TRBJ2-7	14	CASSVDRASYEQYF
NA	TRBV7-2	TRBJ2-1	12	CASTPAGREQFF
NA	TRBV11-3	TRBJ2-1	19	CASSLDGTKAGGSYNEQFF
NA	TRBV29-1	TRBJ2-3	15	CSVDGTSEGADTQYF
NA	TRBV7-2	TRBJ1-2	14	CASSTPQGARGYTF
NA	TRBV5-1	TRBJ2-5	12	CASSRGRETQYF
NA	TRBV9	TRBJ2-2	17	CASSGVSGTRGTGELFF
NA	TRBV5-1	TRBJ2-2	14	CASQREPGTGELFF
once	TRBV2	TRBJ1-6	14	CASSERDVDSPLHF
once	TRBV19	TRBJ2-7	15	CASSMVLGSSYEQYF
once	TRBV30	TRBJ1-1	13	CAWSTGRNTEAFF
NA	TRBV12-3/TRBV12-4	TRBJ2-7	12	CASSVDTYEQYF
NA	TRBV30	TRBJ2-1	13	CAWSVTGVTEQFF
NA	TRBV4-1	TRBJ2-1	12	CASSHSFSEQFF
NA	TRBV9	TRBJ2-7	15	CASSVSGRAGGEQYF
NA	TRBV14	TRBJ1-1	15	CASSPTGSGGTEAFF
NA	TRBV28	TRBJ2-7	14	CASSYLTGVYEQYF
NA	TRBV6-6	TRBJ2-7	13	CASSLPGGREQYF
NA	TRBV9	TRBJ2-3	15	CASSPFSGRTDTQYF
NA	TRBV6-2/TRBV6-3	TRBJ2-5	14	CASSPGTSVETQYF
NA	TRBV23-1	TRBJ2-7	14	CASSQPTSGNEQYF
NA	TRBV19	TRBJ2-1	13	CASKAGIGNEQFF
NA	TRBV29-1	TRBJ2-1	13	CSVELAGGNEQFF
NA	TRBV28	TRBJ2-5	17	CASSLWPRGRDIETQYF
NA	TRBV4-3	TRBJ1-2	14	CASSQDGFGGFYTF
NA	TRBV6-5	TRBJ2-7	16	CASSYHGTSAAYEQYF
NA	TRBV11-2	TRBJ2-5	12	CASSYIPETQYF
NA	TRBV28	TRBJ2-1	18	CASSTRDRVVSGNNEQFF
NA	TRBV6-2/TRBV6-3	TRBJ2-1	16	CASSRTAVRSYNEQFF
NA	TRBV3-1/TRBV3-2	TRBJ2-2	13	CASRAPGGRELFF
NA	TRBV5-1	TRBJ2-7	13	CASSVGTGGEQYF